Listed here are 25 T cell receptor beta chains from one sample, sequenced in a study of T-cell memory formation after mild COVID-19. Each CDR3 protein is one row after TCRdb ran MiXCR on the 5' RACE reads. There are roughly 340,000 distinct CDR3 sequences in the sample; 20% occur only once, and under 25% lies in the top ten. Sequences were obtained from PBMCs or a T cell subset sorted from them (not recorded which). Receptors were obtained from a man younger than 30 who had mild COVID-19 (a few samples of this study predate the infection). Cell type and time point are not known.

This clonotype was recorded a few times. This chain links TRBV12-3 or TRBV12-4 with TRBJ2-7; D not certain. V was cut by 7 bases and J by 5 bases, with 15 bases left in between. The CDR3 extends over 13 amino acids. CDR3 coding DNA: TGTGCCAGCACCACACAAGGCGGCGACGAGCAGTACTTC. Residues: CASTTQGGDEQYF.

This rearrangement joins TRBV4-1 to TRBJ1-2; D ambiguous. Germline assignment: CDR1 MGHRA and CDR2 YSYEKL. V lost 0 bases and J lost 4, with 12 bases in between. The CDR3 loop spans 15 amino acids. Here the CDR3 DNA reads TGCGCCAGCAGCCAAGATCTTGTCCTGAGCTATGGCTACACCTTC. This gives the protein CASSQDLVLSYGYTF.

This clonotype was recorded at least ten times. This rearrangement joins TRBV4-3 to TRBJ1-5; D is undetermined. CDR3 length: 15 amino acids. Germline V CDR1 and CDR2: LGHNA, YSLEER. Trimming removed 0 bases at V and 3 bases at J, with 9 bases between. This CDR3 is CASSQDLATNQPQHF. Written as DNA, the CDR3 is TGCGCCAGCAGCCAAGATTTGGCCACCAATCAGCCCCAGCATTTT.

This clonotype was observed a handful of times. V is TRBV3-1 and J is TRBJ1-1; D possibly corresponds to TRBD1 (6 bases). There are 12 residues in the CDR3. V shed 0 bases and J shed 12 bases, with 11 bases lying between them. CDR1 is LGHDT, CDR2 YNNKEL, per germline (reference sequence). Written as DNA, the CDR3 is TGTGCCAGCAGCCAAGAGCGGGGGGCTCCTTTCTTT. The encoded protein is CASSQERGAPFF.

V is TRBV7-2 and J is TRBJ1-1, with no clear D. CDR3 length equals 13 residues. Germline V gives CDR1 SGHTA, CDR2 FQGNSA. V lost 7 bases to trimming and J lost 6 bases, with 15 bases between them. CDR3 sequence: CASTSTADAEAFF. The DNA of the CDR3 is TGTGCCAGCACCAGTACCGCCGACGCTGAAGCTTTCTTT. The full variable domain, with the rest looked up from reference TRBV7-2 and TRBJ1-1, is GAGVSQSPSNKVTEKGKDVELRCDPISGHTALYWYRQSLGQGLEFLIYFQGNSAPDKSGLPSDRFSAERTGGSVSTLTIQRTQQEDSAVYLCASTSTADAEAFFGQGTRLTVV.

The J gene is TRBJ2-3, the V gene TRBV7-2; TRBD2 is a possible D gene (6 bases). This CDR3 has 14 residues. CDR1 and CDR2 from the germline V gene are SGHTA and FQGNSA. Trimming removed 2 bases at V and 8 bases at J, with 14 bases between. The DNA for the CDR3 is TGTGCCAGCAGCTTATCGGCGGCGGGGAGTACGCAGTATTTT. Translating gives CASSLSAAGSTQYF. The variable domain in full, completed from reference TRBV7-2 and TRBJ2-3, reads GAGVSQSPSNKVTEKGKDVELRCDPISGHTALYWYRQSLGQGLEFLIYFQGNSAPDKSGLPSDRFSAERTGGSVSTLTIQRTQQEDSAVYLCASSLSAAGSTQYFGPGTRLTVL.

This clonotype was recorded a few times. V and J are TRBV7-9 and TRBJ1-4; D may be TRBD1 (5 bases). The germline V and J ends were trimmed by 5 bases and 2 bases, with 9 bases remaining between them. CDR3 size: 14 residues. Germline CDR1 reads SEHNR; CDR2 reads FQNEAQ (reference sequence). The CDR3 coding sequence is TGTGCCAGCAGCCTAAGGGGTACTAATGAAAAACTGTTTTTT. It encodes CASSLRGTNEKLFF.

The chain combines TRBV7-8 with TRBJ2-5; 9 bases are shared with TRBD1. Looked up from germline, CDR1 is SGHVS and CDR2 is FQNEAQ. The CDR3 extends over 13 amino acids. Trimming took 5 bases from V and 4 from J; bases not matched to a gene: 2. The CDR3, as DNA: TGTGCCAGCAGCACGACAGGGGGAGAGACCCAGTACTTC. This codes for CASSTTGGETQYF.

This clonotype was recorded a few times. The chain uses TRBV7-8 and TRBJ2-3; no clear D gene. In germline, CDR1 is SGHVS, CDR2 FQNEAQ. With 5 bases removed from V and 4 bases from J, the gap between germline ends came to 10 bases. The CDR3 extends over 13 amino acids. This CDR3 reads CASSALTSDTQYF. The CDR3 DNA is TGTGCCAGCAGCGCCCTGACTTCAGATACGCAGTATTTT.

The V gene is TRBV5-5, the J gene TRBJ1-2, with D hard to call. The CDR3 sequence is 13 residues long. Deletions cut 0 bases from V and 7 bases from J, with 10 bases between. Per the germline V gene, CDR1 is SGHKS and CDR2 is YYEKEE (reference sequence). CDR3 sequence reads: CASSLDQPFGYTF. CDR3 nucleotide sequence: TGTGCCAGCAGCTTGGACCAACCGTTTGGCTACACCTTC.

This chain joins TRBV24-1 and TRBJ1-1; the D gene is possibly TRBD1 (5 bases). V was shortened by 3 bases and J by 10 bases, with 17 bases between the two germline ends. The V gene's germline CDR1 is KGHDR and CDR2 SFDVKD. The CDR3 runs 14 residues. The CDR3 bases are TGTGCCACCAGTGATACCGGGATCGTGAGGGGAGCTTTCTTT. Translation gives CATSDTGIVRGAFF.

The chain couples TRBV5-1 to TRBJ2-7, with D perhaps given as TRBD1 or TRBD2 (5 bases each). The CDR3 totals 14 residues. V shed 4 bases and J shed 4 bases, with 15 bases lying between them. CDR1 SGHRS and CDR2 YFSETQ come from the germline V gene. The CDR3: CASSTAGREYEQYV. DNA of the CDR3: TGCGCCAGCAGCACGGCGGGCAGGGAGTACGAGCAGTACGTC.

This clonotype was observed a handful of times. The chain has TRBV10-2 and TRBJ2-5; TRBD1 aligns across 8 bases. Germline CDR1 and CDR2: WSHSY and SAAADI. V lost 6 bases to trimming and J lost 5 bases; unmatched junction nucleotides: 5. This CDR3 is built from 13 residues. The CDR3 DNA follows: TGCGCCAGCAGACCAGGGGGCGCTGAGACCCAGTACTTC. The encoded protein is CASRPGGAETQYF.

This clonotype was counted ten times or more. The chain has TRBV7-6 and TRBJ2-3, with 7 positions matching TRBD2. This CDR3 is 15 amino acids long. The germline V gene has CDR1 SGHVS and CDR2 FNYEAQ. Unmatched junction bases numbered 9, after V lost 4 bases and J lost 5 bases. The CDR3 DNA reads as TGTGCCAGCAGCTCCCCTTTGGGGGGGGTAGATACGCAGTATTTT. Its translation: CASSSPLGGVDTQYF.

The V call is TRBV5-1, the J call TRBJ2-4; D possibly uses TRBD1 or TRBD2 (6 bases each). V was trimmed by 3 bases and J by 12 bases, leaving 16 bases between them. The CDR3 loop spans 13 amino acids. Germline V gene data show CDR1 as SGHRS and CDR2 as YFSETQ. The CDR3 sequence: CASSSLTGAGQYF. The CDR3, as DNA: TGCGCCAGCAGCTCCTTAACGGGGGCGGGTCAGTACTTC.

The V gene is TRBV5-1, the J gene TRBJ1-6, with 9 bases fitting TRBD1. Germline CDR1 reads SGHRS; CDR2 reads YFSETQ. Trimming removed 0 bases from V and 8 bases from J; junction bases left unmatched: 9. CDR3 length: 17 amino acids. Here the CDR3 DNA reads TGCGCCAGCAGCTTGGGGACAGGGGACAGGGATGATTCACCCCTCCACTTT. Translating it yields CASSLGTGDRDDSPLHF.

This clonotype was observed a handful of times. V gene TRBV30 combines with J gene TRBJ2-3, with no clear D. V dropped 0 bases and J dropped 2 bases, with 6 bases sitting between them. The CDR3 spans 13 residues. The germline gives CDR1 GTSNPN, CDR2 SVGIG (reference sequence). In DNA, the CDR3 is TGTGCCTGGAGTGTTGAAGACACAGATACGCAGTATTTT. As protein: CAWSVEDTDTQYF.

The genes are TRBV7-2 and TRBJ2-5; no clear D. Germline loops: CDR1 SGHTA, CDR2 FQGNSA. V lost 1 base and J 5 bases, leaving 11 bases between the germline ends. CDR3 length equals 14 residues. CDR3 amino acids: CASSLVGSGETQYF. The CDR3 DNA is TGTGCCAGCAGCTTAGTGGGATCTGGGGAGACCCAGTACTTC.

V gene TRBV20-1 combines with J gene TRBJ2-7; D unresolved. This CDR3 spans 12 amino acids. In germline, CDR1 is DFQATT, CDR2 SNEGSKA (reference sequence). V was pared by 6 bases and J by 2 bases, with 11 bases between. CDR3 amino acids: CSAEPDPYEQYF. CDR3 sequence (DNA): TGCAGTGCCGAGCCCGACCCCTACGAGCAGTACTTC.

This clonotype was picked up a small number of times. The chain couples TRBV6-5 to TRBJ1-5, with unresolved D. Trimming left V 6 bases short and J 3 bases short, with 9 bases between. Looked up from germline, CDR1 is MNHEY and CDR2 is SVGAGI. The CDR3 is 13 residues long. CDR3 coding DNA: TGTGCCAGCAGAGAGGTTTTCAATCAGCCCCAGCATTTT. Protein sequence: CASREVFNQPQHF.

This clonotype showed up many times. V is TRBV20-1 and J is TRBJ2-2, with a weak D call TRBD2 (6 bases). This CDR3 has 15 residues. Looked up from germline, CDR1 is DFQATT and CDR2 is SNEGSKA (reference sequence). The V gene lost 1 base and the J gene lost 4 bases, with 13 bases spanning the gap. The CDR3 reads CSARVHGGGTGELFF. Written as DNA, the CDR3 is TGCAGTGCTAGAGTCCACGGGGGAGGCACCGGGGAGCTGTTTTTT.

This clonotype has just a few counts. The gene calls are TRBV7-9 and TRBJ2-7, with no clear D. Looked up from germline, CDR1 is SEHNR and CDR2 is FQNEAQ (reference sequence). V lost 2 bases, J lost 6 bases, and 8 bases lay in between. The length of the CDR3 is 12 residues. The CDR3 coding sequence is TGTGCCAGCAGCTTACTAGTTGGCGAGCAGTACTTC. It specifies CASSLLVGEQYF.

The CDR3 region is CASSLGRSGATDTQYF. CDR3 in DNA: TGTGCCAGCAGCTTAGGGAGGTCGGGGGCCACAGATACGCAGTATTTT. The chain uses TRBV11-2 and TRBJ2-3; D may be TRBD1 or TRBD2 (6 bases each). Germline CDR1 and CDR2: SGHAT and FQNNGV. The V gene lost 1 base and the J gene lost 2 bases, with 13 bases spanning the gap. This CDR3 has 16 residues. Full variable domain (rest looked up from reference TRBV11-2 and TRBJ2-3): EAGVAQSPRYKIIEKRQSVAFWCNPISGHATLYWYQQILGQGPKLLIQFQNNGVVDDSQLPKDRFSAERLKGVDSTLKIQPAKLEDSAVYLCASSLGRSGATDTQYFGPGTRLTVL.

Only a few counts were recorded for this clonotype. The chain joins TRBV12-3 or TRBV12-4 to TRBJ2-2; weak D call: TRBD1 (7 bases). The CDR3 spans 16 residues. The germline V and J ends were trimmed by 7 bases and 2 bases, with 17 bases remaining between them. The CDR3 protein is CASIILGGGNTGELFF. For the CDR3, the DNA is TGTGCCAGCATCATCCTTGGAGGGGGCAACACCGGGGAGCTGTTTTTT.

This clonotype was observed many times. The CDR3 DNA sequence: TGCAGTGCTAGAGGCCCGTTACAGGGGATTTACGAGCAGTACTTC. Its protein product is CSARGPLQGIYEQYF. V and J are TRBV20-1 and TRBJ2-7; 7 bases agree with TRBD1. This CDR3 region has 15 residues. The germline CDR1 and CDR2 sequences are DFQATT and SNEGSKA (reference sequence). V trimming: 1 base; J trimming: 4 bases; junction bases outside the gene matches: 10.